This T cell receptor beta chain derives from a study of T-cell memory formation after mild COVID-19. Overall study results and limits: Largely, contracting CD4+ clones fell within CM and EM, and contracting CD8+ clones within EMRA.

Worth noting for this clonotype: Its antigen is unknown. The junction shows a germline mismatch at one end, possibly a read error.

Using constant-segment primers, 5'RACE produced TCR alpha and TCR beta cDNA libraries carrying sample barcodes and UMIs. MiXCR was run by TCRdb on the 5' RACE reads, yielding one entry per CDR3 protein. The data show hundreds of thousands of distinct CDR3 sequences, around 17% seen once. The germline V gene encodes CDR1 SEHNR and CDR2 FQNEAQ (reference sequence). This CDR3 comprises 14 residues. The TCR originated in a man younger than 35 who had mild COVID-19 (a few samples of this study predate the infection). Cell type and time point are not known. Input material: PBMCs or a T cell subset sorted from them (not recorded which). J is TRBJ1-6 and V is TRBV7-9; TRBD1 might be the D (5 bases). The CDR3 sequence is CASSPGTSGSPIHF. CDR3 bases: TGTGCCAGCAGCCCCGGGACGAGCGGTTCACCCATCCACTTT.